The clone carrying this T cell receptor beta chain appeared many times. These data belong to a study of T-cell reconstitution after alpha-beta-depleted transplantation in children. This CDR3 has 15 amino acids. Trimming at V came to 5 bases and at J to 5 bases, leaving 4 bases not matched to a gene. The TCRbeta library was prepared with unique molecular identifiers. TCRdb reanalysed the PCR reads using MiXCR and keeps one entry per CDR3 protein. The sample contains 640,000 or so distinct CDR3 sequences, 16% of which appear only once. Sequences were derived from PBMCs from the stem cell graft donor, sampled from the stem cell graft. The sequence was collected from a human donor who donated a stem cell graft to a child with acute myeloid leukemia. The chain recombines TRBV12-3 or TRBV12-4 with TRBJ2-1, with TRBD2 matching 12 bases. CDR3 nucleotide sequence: TGTGCCAGCAGTCGCGGACTAGCGGGGAACAATGAGCAGTTCTTC. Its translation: CASSRGLAGNNEQFF.